This is a list of T cell receptor beta chains from one sample in a study of tumor-infiltrating lymphocytes in oesophageal squamous cell carcinoma. TCRdb re-derived calls from the PCR reads in MiXCR, one entry per CDR3 protein. The table lists around 26,000 distinct CDR3 sequences, 38% of them singletons. The sequencing input was esophageal tumor tissue. These TCRs come from a male donor with esophageal squamous cell carcinoma. CDR3s include the opening cysteine and the closing phenylalanine or tryptophan. The D gene is left open where the match is weak. Size values are once, few and many counts, or a class for expanded clones, and some rows have none.

many,TRBD1,TRBV25-1,TRBJ2-2,CASSEPRGMGELFF,TGTGCCAGCAGTGAGCCCAGGGGGATGGGGGAGCTGTTTTTT
many,NA,TRBV10-3,TRBJ2-5,CAISASIETQYF,TGTGCCATCAGTGCCTCAATAGAGACCCAGTACTTC
many,TRBD1,TRBV5-5,TRBJ1-3,CASSFYRGPSSGNTIYF,TGTGCCAGCAGCTTCTACAGGGGGCCAAGCTCTGGAAACACCATATATTTT
many,TRBD2,TRBV10-3,TRBJ2-7,CAISDGSGRVGEQYF,TGTGCCATCAGTGATGGTAGCGGGAGGGTAGGCGAGCAGTACTTC
medium-sized,NA,TRBV7-7,TRBJ2-5,CASSSISQETQYF,TGTGCTAGCAGCTCGATAAGCCAAGAGACCCAGTACTTC
NA,NA,TRBV12-3/TRBV12-4,TRBJ2-1,CASWAGYNEQFF,TGTGCCAGCTGGGCGGGGTACAATGAGCAGTTCTTC
NA,NA,TRBV5-1,TRBJ2-5,CASSLDWWEETQYF,TGCGCCAGCAGCTTGGATTGGTGGGAAGAGACCCAGTACTTC
NA,TRBD2,TRBV28,TRBJ2-1,CASYDGGGKEYNEQFF,TGTGCCAGCTATGATGGCGGGGGAAAGGAATACAATGAGCAGTTCTTC
NA,NA,TRBV5-6,TRBJ2-7,CASSWGRVYEQYF,TGTGCCAGCAGTTGGGGTCGGGTTTACGAGCAGTACTTC
few,TRBD2,TRBV19,TRBJ2-1,CASTLSGSTYNEQFF,TGTGCCAGTACCCTTAGCGGGAGCACCTACAATGAGCAGTTCTTC
NA,TRBD2,TRBV11-3,TRBJ2-1,CASSHSGPSSYNEQFF,TGTGCCAGCAGCCATAGCGGGCCTAGCTCCTACAATGAGCAGTTCTTC
once,NA,TRBV6-1,TRBJ2-2,CASIYSANTGELFF,TGTGCCAGCATTTACAGCGCGAACACCGGGGAGCTGTTTTTT
many,TRBD2,TRBV28,TRBJ2-1,CASSRPSGGLDEQFF,TGTGCCAGCAGTCGACCTAGCGGGGGGTTGGACGAGCAGTTCTTC
NA,NA,TRBV14,TRBJ2-1,CASSPYYNEQFF,TGTGCCAGCAGCCCGTACTACAATGAGCAGTTCTTC
many,TRBD1,TRBV7-9,TRBJ1-2,CASSLLGQGFRYTF,TGTGCCAGCAGCTTATTGGGACAGGGGTTCCGCTACACCTTC
medium-sized,TRBD1,TRBV7-2,TRBJ2-1,CASMPGTGRHNEQFF,TGTGCCAGCATGCCAGGGACAGGGCGCCACAATGAGCAGTTCTTC
NA,TRBD2,TRBV20-1,TRBJ2-1,CSAVLAGDSYNEQFF,TGCAGTGCTGTACTAGCGGGAGATTCCTACAATGAGCAGTTCTTC
once,NA,TRBV12-3/TRBV12-4,TRBJ2-3,CASSPRTTPSTDTQYF,TGTGCCAGCAGTCCCCGGACGACCCCTAGCACAGATACGCAGTATTTT
many,NA,TRBV7-3,TRBJ2-3,CASSPYTNTDTQYF,TGTGCCAGCAGCCCATATACGAACACAGATACGCAGTATTTT
NA,NA,TRBV7-6,TRBJ1-4,CASSFGEEGLFF,TGTGCCAGCAGCTTCGGGGAGGAGGGACTGTTTTTT
many,NA,TRBV6-6,TRBJ1-5,CASSYSTLPGVNQPQHF,TGTGCCAGCAGTTACTCGACCCTTCCAGGGGTAAATCAGCCCCAGCATTTT
few,NA,TRBV7-2,TRBJ2-5,CASSPRLSEETQYF,TGTGCCAGCAGCCCGAGACTTTCGGAAGAGACCCAGTACTTC
many,TRBD1,TRBV24-1,TRBJ2-3,CATSSRTGQNTQYF,TGTGCCACCAGCAGCCGGACAGGGCAAAATACGCAGTATTTT
NA,NA,TRBV9,TRBJ2-7,CASSDSGQQYF,TGTGCCAGCAGCGACAGTGGGCAGCAGTACTTC
NA,NA,TRBV7-2,TRBJ2-5,CASSLHPGQYQETQYF,TGTGCCAGCAGCCTCCATCCCGGACAGTACCAAGAGACCCAGTACTTC
many,NA,TRBV5-5,TRBJ1-2,CASSLQHTNYGYTF,TGTGCCAGCAGCTTACAGCATACTAACTATGGCTACACCTTC
many,NA,TRBV5-1,TRBJ2-3,CASSLWGLDSSTDTQYF,TGCGCCAGCAGCTTGTGGGGGCTAGACTCGAGCACAGATACGCAGTATTTT
many,NA,TRBV19,TRBJ2-7,CASSSRDSYEQYF,TGTGCCAGTAGCTCCAGGGATTCCTACGAGCAGTACTTC
NA,TRBD2,TRBV12-3/TRBV12-4,TRBJ2-1,CASSPPPGLAGGGSYNEQFF,TGTGCCAGCAGTCCCCCTCCGGGACTAGCGGGAGGCGGCTCCTACAATGAGCAGTTCTTC
medium-sized,NA,TRBV7-2,TRBJ2-1,CASSFVGGYNEQFF,TGTGCCAGCAGCTTTGTAGGAGGGTACAATGAGCAGTTCTTC
NA,NA,TRBV7-2,TRBJ1-5,CASSLDFVGPQHF,TGTGCCAGCAGCTTAGATTTTGTTGGACCCCAGCATTTT
NA,TRBD2,TRBV20-1,TRBJ2-3,CSARDPFSGMSTDTQYF,TGCAGTGCTAGAGACCCCTTTAGCGGGATGAGCACAGATACGCAGTATTTT
many,TRBD1,TRBV5-1,TRBJ1-1,CASNRQGNTEAFF,TGCGCCAGCAACCGACAGGGCAACACTGAAGCTTTCTTT
NA,NA,TRBV7-2,TRBJ2-3,CASSLAGSRADTQYF,TGTGCCAGCAGCTTAGCCGGGAGTCGGGCAGATACGCAGTATTTT
few,TRBD2,TRBV7-6,TRBJ2-5,CASSLLAGITQETQYF,TGTGCCAGCAGCTTGCTAGCGGGGATCACCCAAGAGACCCAGTACTTC
medium-sized,TRBD2,TRBV6-1,TRBJ2-1,CAEGTSRYNEQFF,TGTGCCGAGGGGACTAGCAGATACAATGAGCAGTTCTTC
many,TRBD2,TRBV6-1,TRBJ2-1,CAISPSGGYNEQFF,TGTGCCATTTCTCCTAGCGGGGGTTACAATGAGCAGTTCTTC
once,NA,TRBV4-2,TRBJ2-7,CASSQGNLRGRHYEQYF,TGTGCCAGCAGCCAAGGGAACTTACGGGGCCGGCACTACGAGCAGTACTTC
medium-sized,TRBD2,TRBV7-8,TRBJ2-3,CASSSKTSGGPDTQYF,TGTGCCAGCAGCTCCAAAACTAGCGGGGGACCAGATACGCAGTATTTT
many,NA,TRBV28,TRBJ2-7,CASSPLQGGSYEQYF,TGTGCCAGCAGCCCCCTCCAGGGGGGATCCTACGAGCAGTACTTC
many,TRBD2,TRBV27,TRBJ2-2,CASSSVIAGGPGTGELFF,TGTGCCAGCAGTTCTGTAATAGCGGGGGGGCCGGGCACCGGGGAGCTGTTTTTT
NA,TRBD2,TRBV7-2,TRBJ2-7,CASSLEGLGVNEQYF,TGTGCCAGCAGCCTGGAGGGACTAGGAGTCAATGAGCAGTACTTC
NA,TRBD1,TRBV2,TRBJ2-7,CASSPTGGSYEQYF,TGTGCCAGCTCTCCTACAGGGGGATCCTACGAGCAGTACTTC
many,NA,TRBV28,TRBJ2-1,CASSLRYNEQFF,TGTGCCAGCAGTTTGAGGTACAATGAGCAGTTCTTC
NA,TRBD2,TRBV7-8,TRBJ2-7,CASSRTSGSYEQYF,TGTGCCAGCAGCCGGACTAGCGGGAGTTACGAGCAGTACTTC
many,NA,TRBV27,TRBJ2-7,CASSSGESSYEQYF,TGTGCCAGCAGTTCCGGGGAGAGCTCCTACGAGCAGTACTTC
NA,TRBD1,TRBV28,TRBJ1-1,CASSYRGRGGAEAFF,TGTGCCAGCAGTTACAGGGGCCGGGGGGGAGCTGAAGCTTTCTTT
NA,NA,TRBV11-3,TRBJ2-3,CASSFRRGNADTQYF,TGTGCCAGCAGCTTCAGAAGGGGGAATGCAGATACGCAGTATTTT